A single sample gave rise to the 4 T cell receptor beta chains below, sequenced in a study of T cell changes during pregnancy in multiple sclerosis. Produced via immunoSEQ multiplex PCR; TCRdb's table is partial and in-frame only. Among 65,000 to 95,000 clones listed, 90% to 95% were seen once. The sequencing here drew on peripheral blood, taken after pregnancy. The receptors were sampled from a female donor in good health, enrolled as a control in a pregnancy study.

The gene calls are TRBV10-3 and TRBJ1-1; 8 nucleotides line up with TRBD1. Germline V gene lookup returns CDR1 ENHRY and CDR2 SYGVKD. Germline trimming cut 6 bases from V and 0 bases from J; bases unmatched to any gene: 9. This CDR3 has 16 residues. The CDR3 DNA is TGTGCCATCAGAGCCGGGACAGGTAGCATGAACACTGAAGCTTTCTTT. This sequence encodes CAIRAGTGSMNTEAFF.

The J gene is TRBJ2-7, the V gene TRBV7-9; TRBD1 agrees at 7 bases. The CDR3 spans 14 residues. V gave up 5 bases and J gave up 2 bases; unmatched junction bases: 6. CDR1 and CDR2 from the germline V gene are SEHNR and FQNEAQ (reference sequence). The chain's CDR3 is CASSPRQGPYEQYF. The CDR3, as DNA: TGTGCCAGCAGCCCGAGACAGGGCCCCTACGAGCAGTACTTC.

V usage is TRBV29-1 and J usage is TRBJ1-1; D is unclear. Between the trimmed V and J ends, which lost 0 bases and 1 base, there was a span of 15 bases. Per the germline V gene, CDR1 is SQVTM and CDR2 is ANQGSEA. The CDR3 loop spans 16 amino acids. The CDR3 DNA is TGCAGCGTTGAAGATACTTCAGGTCCCTGGAACACTGAAGCTTTCTTT. This gives the protein CSVEDTSGPWNTEAFF.

This clone was detected only once. The chain is built from TRBV9 and TRBJ2-2; 8 bases are a match to TRBD2. The junction had 6 bases not matched to a gene; V was cut back by 0 bases and J by 5 bases. Germline CDR1 and CDR2: SGDLS and YYNGEE. The CDR3 is 16 amino acids. The CDR3 reads CASSVGTSGTTGELFF. Here the CDR3 DNA reads TGTGCCAGCAGCGTAGGCACTAGCGGTACGACCGGGGAGCTGTTTTTT.